A selection of T cell receptor beta chains follows, all from one sample in a study of early T cells in non-severe SARS-CoV-2 infection. In TCRdb, the 5' RACE reads were re-called with MiXCR into one record per CDR3 protein. Of roughly 100,000 distinct CDR3 sequences in the sample, under 15% were seen once. Sequences were obtained from whole blood. Receptors originate from an adult who was a healthcare worker with PCR-confirmed SARS-CoV-2 infection or an uninfected control (not recorded which). The CDR3 runs from the conserved cysteine through the conserved F or W. The D gene is left open where the match is weak. Clone size is given for some rows only: seen once, a few or many times, or a class if the clone is expanded.

TRBJ2-1,-,medium-sized,TRBV29-1,TGCAGCGTGGATCGGGGGAATGAGCAGTTCTTC,CSVDRGNEQFF
TRBJ2-1,-,few,TRBV20-1,TGCAGTGCTAGACAATTCCAAACCCCCCGTGGGGTTGAGCAGTTCTTC,CSARQFQTPRGVEQFF
TRBJ2-7,-,-,TRBV10-2,TGCGCCAGCAGTGAGACGGGCTCCTACGAGCAGTACTTC,CASSETGSYEQYF
TRBJ2-7,-,many,TRBV20-1,TGCAGTGCTAGAGGGCCGGTGGGGGTCTACGAGCAGTACTTC,CSARGPVGVYEQYF
TRBJ2-4,-,-,TRBV11-2,TGTGCCAGCAGCTTGACGGGAGTGGCAAACATTCAGTACTTC,CASSLTGVANIQYF
TRBJ1-2,TRBD1,few,TRBV10-3,TGTGCCATCAGCCCGGGACAGGGGGCGCGCGATGGCTACACCTTC,CAISPGQGARDGYTF
TRBJ2-1,-,few,TRBV28,TGTGCCAGCAGTTTATGGTCTTATGAGCAGTTCTTC,CASSLWSYEQFF
TRBJ2-2,TRBD2,few,TRBV2,TGTGCCAGCGGTAGAGCGGGAGTCACCACCGGGGAGCTGTTTTTT,CASGRAGVTTGELFF
TRBJ2-3,-,few,TRBV20-1,TGCAGTGCTAGAGAACCGGGTCGTCACACAGATACGCAGTATTTT,CSAREPGRHTDTQYF
TRBJ2-7,-,-,TRBV20-1,TGCAGTGCTAGAGATAACGCGAGAGGTATCTACGAGCAGTACTTC,CSARDNARGIYEQYF
TRBJ1-1,-,-,TRBV18,TGTGCCAGCTCACCACCAACGGACAGCACTGAAGCTTTCTTT,CASSPPTDSTEAFF
TRBJ2-1,TRBD1,many,TRBV6-2/TRBV6-3,TGTGCCAGCAGTCTCCCGACAGGGTCCTACAATGAGCAGTTCTTC,CASSLPTGSYNEQFF
TRBJ2-7,TRBD1,few,TRBV20-1,TGCAGCCCATCCCTCGGGACAGGGACCGAGCAGTACTTC,CSPSLGTGTEQYF
TRBJ1-1,TRBD1,many,TRBV7-9,TGTGCCAGCAGCTTCCAGGGGGAGGCCACTGAAGCTTTCTTT,CASSFQGEATEAFF
TRBJ1-3,-,many,TRBV3-1,TGTGCCAGCAGCCCCTTCGCAGAGACTGGAAACACCATATATTTT,CASSPFAETGNTIYF
TRBJ2-3,TRBD1,-,TRBV6-5,TGTGCCACCAAACAGGGGGTGACTAGCACAGATACGCAGTATTTT,CATKQGVTSTDTQYF
TRBJ2-5,-,many,TRBV5-1,TGCGCCAGCAGCATCGGGGCTCAAGAGACCCAGTACTTC,CASSIGAQETQYF
TRBJ1-5,TRBD1,many,TRBV11-2,TGTGCCAGCAGAGCGACAGGGGGCGGTCAGCCCCAGCATTTT,CASRATGGGQPQHF